This record covers a single TCR beta chain. Its antigen remains unknown. The CDR3 runs to 16 residues. The V gene's germline CDR1 is SGHNT and CDR2 YYREEE (reference sequence). The V end lost 0 bases, the J end lost 4 bases, and 16 bases lay between the germline ends. The sample comes from a study of T cell repertoires in cytomegalovirus infection. As for the study in general: Selection of CMV epitopes for the study included recently identified HLA-C-restricted and well-studied HLA-B-restricted ones. A matching HLA type, together with CMV infection, was signaled by public TCR beta signatures. Study findings and constraints: CMV carriers with the relevant HLA were identified by cumulative public TCR beta family frequency.

TCRdb used MiXCR to reprocess the reads, holding one entry per CDR3 protein. Here the sample spans about 340,000 distinct CDR3 sequences, roughly 29% being singletons. The sequence was obtained from a human donor in good health (CMV status not recorded). Some clones in this sample may be carry-over from other donors' samples. The material was cultured PBMCs, obtained from culture after CMV antigen stimulation. J is TRBJ1-2 and V is TRBV5-4; D not certain. CDR3 residues: CASSLGGTLAGYGYTF. Written as DNA, the CDR3 is TGTGCCAGCAGCTTGGGGGGAACCCTTGCAGGCTATGGCTACACCTTC.